The rows below give T cell receptor beta chains drawn from one sample of a study of T cells after yellow fever vaccination. TCRdb called the 5' RACE reads again in MiXCR, with one record for every CDR3 protein. The top ten clones hold about 3% of a sample with 300,000 or so distinct CDR3 sequences, about 10% of them seen once. The sample consisted of CD4+ T cells sorted from PBMCs, taken 5 days after the yellow fever booster vaccination. The source is a man younger than 35 who received the YFV17D yellow fever vaccine. Each CDR3 is given with its conserved first and last residue. A D gene is named only where the DNA matches it firmly. Size is omitted from some rows. Given values are once, few, many or a class for expanded clones.

D: .
J: TRBJ2-3
size: .
V: TRBV20-1
length: 15
DNA: TGCAGTGCTAGAACTTTGGGGAGAGGCTCAGATACGCAGTATTTT
CDR3: CSARTLGRGSDTQYF

D: TRBD1
J: TRBJ2-1
size: few
V: TRBV7-9
length: 12
DNA: TGTGCCAGCAGCCCCAGGGGGCTTGAGCAGTTCTTC
CDR3: CASSPRGLEQFF

D: .
J: TRBJ1-3
size: .
V: TRBV4-3
length: 15
DNA: TGCGCCAGCAGCCAAGATAAGAACTCTGGAAACACCATATATTTT
CDR3: CASSQDKNSGNTIYF

D: TRBD1
J: TRBJ1-2
size: .
V: TRBV12-3/TRBV12-4
length: 16
DNA: TGTGCCAGCAGCGGGACAGGAAAGGTCCCCTACTATGGCTACACCTTC
CDR3: CASSGTGKVPYYGYTF

D: .
J: TRBJ1-2
size: .
V: TRBV7-3
length: 13
DNA: TGTGCCAGCAGTTACAATTCGGGCTATGGCTACACCTTC
CDR3: CASSYNSGYGYTF

D: .
J: TRBJ2-5
size: few
V: TRBV12-3/TRBV12-4
length: 13
DNA: TGTGCCAGCAGTTTATGGTCGGAAGAGACCCAGTACTTC
CDR3: CASSLWSEETQYF

D: .
J: TRBJ1-2
size: few
V: TRBV6-1
length: 14
DNA: TGTGCCAGCAGTGACAGCCCTTTGACCTATGGCTACACCTTC
CDR3: CASSDSPLTYGYTF

D: .
J: TRBJ1-2
size: .
V: TRBV4-1
length: 13
DNA: TGCGCCAGCAGCCAGGTAGATGTCTATGGCTACACCTTC
CDR3: CASSQVDVYGYTF

D: TRBD2
J: TRBJ2-5
size: .
V: TRBV12-3/TRBV12-4
length: 16
DNA: TGTGCCAGCAACTCGGGAAGCGGGGGCTACCAAGAGACCCAGTACTTC
CDR3: CASNSGSGGYQETQYF

D: .
J: TRBJ1-1
size: .
V: TRBV4-3
length: 11
DNA: TGCGCCAGCAGCCACGGGGGGGAAGCTTTCTTT
CDR3: CASSHGGEAFF

D: .
J: TRBJ1-2
size: few
V: TRBV5-1
length: 13
DNA: TGCGCCAGCAAATCAATAGGACTCTATGGCTACACCTTC
CDR3: CASKSIGLYGYTF

D: .
J: TRBJ2-7
size: many
V: TRBV6-5
length: 14
DNA: TGTGCCAGCAGTTACCAGAGCCCGGCCTACGAGCAGTACTTC
CDR3: CASSYQSPAYEQYF

D: .
J: TRBJ1-2
size: .
V: TRBV25-1
length: 15
DNA: TGTGCCAGCAGTGAATCAGTGGGAAGTAACTATGGCTACACCTTC
CDR3: CASSESVGSNYGYTF

D: .
J: TRBJ1-5
size: few
V: TRBV4-3
length: 14
DNA: TGCGCCAGCAGCCAAGATACCAGGGATCAGCCCCAGCATTTT
CDR3: CASSQDTRDQPQHF

D: .
J: TRBJ2-5
size: few
V: TRBV4-2
length: 17
DNA: TGTGCCAGCAGCCAACCCCCCGGTGCGGGCGGCCGCGAGACCCAGTACTTC
CDR3: CASSQPPGAGGRETQYF

D: .
J: TRBJ2-4
size: .
V: TRBV12-3/TRBV12-4
length: 14
DNA: TGTGCCAGCAGTTCCGGGGTAGCCAAAAACATTCAGTACTTC
CDR3: CASSSGVAKNIQYF

D: TRBD1
J: TRBJ1-1
size: many
V: TRBV5-1
length: 16
DNA: TGCGCCAGCAGCTTGGAGCCCACAGGGGGCTTTACTGAAGCTTTCTTT
CDR3: CASSLEPTGGFTEAFF

D: .
J: TRBJ1-5
size: few
V: TRBV12-3/TRBV12-4
length: 15
DNA: TGTGCCAGCAGTTTAGGGATCATAAGCAATCAGCCCCAGCATTTT
CDR3: CASSLGIISNQPQHF

D: .
J: TRBJ1-5
size: few
V: TRBV18
length: 15
DNA: TGTGCCAGCTCACGCGTACAGGAAATCAATCAGCCCCAGCATTTT
CDR3: CASSRVQEINQPQHF

D: .
J: TRBJ1-3
size: few
V: TRBV12-3/TRBV12-4
length: 11
DNA: TGTGCCAGCAGTTTCGGAAACACCATATATTTT
CDR3: CASSFGNTIYF

D: .
J: TRBJ2-7
size: .
V: TRBV9
length: 16
DNA: TGTGCCAGCAGCGTAGGGACGGGGCGGGTTGCCTACGAGCAGTACTTC
CDR3: CASSVGTGRVAYEQYF

D: .
J: TRBJ2-5
size: .
V: TRBV7-8
length: 13
DNA: TGTGCCAGCAGATACAGGCCCCAAGAGACCCAGTACTTC
CDR3: CASRYRPQETQYF

D: .
J: TRBJ1-1
size: few
V: TRBV6-1
length: 16
DNA: TGTGCCAGCAGTGAAGCGTGGCCGGGGCGGAACACTGAAGCTTTCTTT
CDR3: CASSEAWPGRNTEAFF

D: .
J: TRBJ1-2
size: few
V: TRBV4-2
length: 15
DNA: TGTGCCAGCAGCCATGCCGGGACAAACAACCATGGCTACACCTTC
CDR3: CASSHAGTNNHGYTF

D: .
J: TRBJ1-1
size: .
V: TRBV5-1
length: 13
DNA: TGCGCCAGCAGCGGTACGGGGGTTACTGAAGCTTTCTTT
CDR3: CASSGTGVTEAFF

D: .
J: TRBJ1-5
size: .
V: TRBV19
length: 15
DNA: TGTGCCAGCAGGGTGGGGCTAGGTGGGGATCAGCCCCAGCATTTT
CDR3: CASRVGLGGDQPQHF

D: .
J: TRBJ1-1
size: .
V: TRBV7-3
length: 12
DNA: TGTGCCAGCAGCTCGAAAAACACTGAAGCTTTCTTT
CDR3: CASSSKNTEAFF

D: .
J: TRBJ1-6
size: .
V: TRBV15
length: 17
DNA: TGTGCCACCAGCAGAGTACCCCTGGGGTCCTATAATTCACCCCTCCACTTT
CDR3: CATSRVPLGSYNSPLHF

D: .
J: TRBJ2-3
size: few
V: TRBV29-1
length: 13
DNA: TGCAGCGTTGCCGGGGGTCGCACAGATACGCAGTATTTT
CDR3: CSVAGGRTDTQYF

D: TRBD2
J: TRBJ2-5
size: many
V: TRBV5-6
length: 14
DNA: TGTGCCAGCAGCGGGACTAGCGGGGTAGAGACCCAGTACTTC
CDR3: CASSGTSGVETQYF

D: .
J: TRBJ2-6
size: .
V: TRBV7-9
length: 16
DNA: TGTGCCAGCAGCTTAGCGTATGTTTCTGGGGCCAACGTCCTGACTTTC
CDR3: CASSLAYVSGANVLTF

D: .
J: TRBJ1-1
size: few
V: TRBV5-1
length: 16
DNA: TGCGCCAGCAGCCCGGGCCCAGTCGGCGGTGGCACTGAAGCTTTCTTT
CDR3: CASSPGPVGGGTEAFF

D: TRBD2
J: TRBJ2-1
size: .
V: TRBV29-1
length: 15
DNA: TGCAGCGTCGCCCGGTCTAGCGGGCCTCGGGGTGAGCAGTTCTTC
CDR3: CSVARSSGPRGEQFF

D: TRBD1
J: TRBJ1-1
size: .
V: TRBV20-1
length: 10
DNA: TGCAGTGCTAGTGAGAACAGGGGGCACTTT
CDR3: CSASENRGHF

D: TRBD1
J: TRBJ2-5
size: few
V: TRBV5-1
length: 14
DNA: TGCGCCAGCAGCCCTGGGACAGGGGAAGAGACCCAGTACTTC
CDR3: CASSPGTGEETQYF

D: .
J: TRBJ1-1
size: .
V: TRBV12-3/TRBV12-4
length: 11
DNA: TGTGCCAGCAGTCGGGGGGGGAAAGGTTTCTTT
CDR3: CASSRGGKGFF

D: .
J: TRBJ2-1
size: .
V: TRBV20-1
length: 17
DNA: TGCAGTGCTAGATCGTTTCGGACACCGAGCTCCTACAATGAGCAGTTCTTC
CDR3: CSARSFRTPSSYNEQFF

D: .
J: TRBJ1-4
size: .
V: TRBV7-2
length: 15
DNA: TGTGCCAGCAGCTTCTACCCCCGACAGACTGAAAAACTGTTTTTT
CDR3: CASSFYPRQTEKLFF

D: .
J: TRBJ1-1
size: .
V: TRBV20-1
length: 16
DNA: TGCAGTGCTAGAGTCTTAAGTACTCGACGGAACACTGAAGCTTTCTTT
CDR3: CSARVLSTRRNTEAFF

D: .
J: TRBJ1-2
size: few
V: TRBV28
length: 14
DNA: TGTGCCAGCAGTCCTGGAGGGGGGCGGCGCGGCTACACCTTC
CDR3: CASSPGGGRRGYTF

D: .
J: TRBJ2-2
size: .
V: TRBV2
length: 16
DNA: TGTGCCAGCAGATTCGGAAGGGGACACAGCACCGGGGAGCTGTTTTTT
CDR3: CASRFGRGHSTGELFF

D: TRBD1
J: TRBJ2-5
size: few
V: TRBV5-1
length: 16
DNA: TGCGCCAGCAGCTTGTTGGGGACAGGGGACGGAGAGACCCAGTACTTC
CDR3: CASSLLGTGDGETQYF

D: TRBD2
J: TRBJ2-1
size: few
V: TRBV6-5
length: 15
DNA: TGTGCCAGCAGTTACTCGAGACTAGCGGGGGGAGTTCTGTTCTTC
CDR3: CASSYSRLAGGVLFF

D: .
J: TRBJ1-1
size: .
V: TRBV20-1
length: 15
DNA: TGCAGTGCTAGGGTGTACGGTGAGAGGTACACTGAAGCTTTCTTT
CDR3: CSARVYGERYTEAFF

D: TRBD2
J: TRBJ2-1
size: .
V: TRBV20-1
length: 13
DNA: TGCAGTCCAAGCGGGGGGGGCAGGGATGAGCAGTTCTTC
CDR3: CSPSGGGRDEQFF

D: .
J: TRBJ2-6
size: .
V: TRBV11-2
length: 14
DNA: TGTGCCAGCAGCCCGCAGTTGGGGGCCAACGTCCTGACTTTC
CDR3: CASSPQLGANVLTF

D: .
J: TRBJ2-3
size: few
V: TRBV5-1
length: 14
DNA: TGCGCCAGCAGCACTGGGGACGGAGGGGATACGCAGTATTTT
CDR3: CASSTGDGGDTQYF

D: .
J: TRBJ2-2
size: many
V: TRBV18
length: 14
DNA: TGTGCCAGCTCACCAGGGCTATACACCGGGGAGCTGTTTTTT
CDR3: CASSPGLYTGELFF

D: .
J: TRBJ2-6
size: many
V: TRBV4-1
length: 17
DNA: TGCGCCAGCAGGGGGGACGGCTACTTCTCTGGGGCCAACGTCCTGACTTTC
CDR3: CASRGDGYFSGANVLTF

D: .
J: TRBJ1-2
size: few
V: TRBV29-1
length: 11
DNA: TGCAGCGTTGAAATTAACTATGGCTACACCTTC
CDR3: CSVEINYGYTF

D: .
J: TRBJ1-2
size: .
V: TRBV29-1
length: 17
DNA: TGCAGCGCCCGCGGGGCCGTTAGGCAGGGGATTAACTATGGCTACACCTTC
CDR3: CSARGAVRQGINYGYTF

D: TRBD2
J: TRBJ2-3
size: .
V: TRBV18
length: 16
DNA: TGTGCCAGCTCACCACTTGGCGGGGGGAGCACAGATACGCAGTATTTT
CDR3: CASSPLGGGSTDTQYF

D: TRBD1
J: TRBJ2-7
size: many
V: TRBV15
length: 16
DNA: TGTGCCACCAGCAGAGGAACCACGGGACAGTCCTACGAGCAGTACTTC
CDR3: CATSRGTTGQSYEQYF

D: .
J: TRBJ2-1
size: .
V: TRBV9
length: 13
DNA: TGTGCCAGCAGCGTGGGGGGCTATCTTGAGCAGTTCTTC
CDR3: CASSVGGYLEQFF

D: .
J: TRBJ2-3
size: .
V: TRBV24-1
length: 16
DNA: TGTGCCACCAAATTCGTCCGTGAAGCTAGCACAGATACGCAGTATTTT
CDR3: CATKFVREASTDTQYF